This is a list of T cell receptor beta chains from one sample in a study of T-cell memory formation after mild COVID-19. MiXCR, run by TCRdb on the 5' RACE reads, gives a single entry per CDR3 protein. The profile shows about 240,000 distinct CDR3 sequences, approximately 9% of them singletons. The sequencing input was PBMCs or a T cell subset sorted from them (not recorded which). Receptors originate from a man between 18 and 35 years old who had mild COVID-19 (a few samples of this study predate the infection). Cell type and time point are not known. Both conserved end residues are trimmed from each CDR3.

cdr3_aa: ASRTGLAGGLLNEQF
v_call: TRBV2
j_call: TRBJ2-1

cdr3_aa: ATSRDLGGGPYNEQF
v_call: TRBV15
j_call: TRBJ2-1

cdr3_aa: ASSLGRPEAF
v_call: TRBV11-1
j_call: TRBJ1-1

cdr3_aa: ASSEQVRGPQH
v_call: TRBV6-2/TRBV6-3
j_call: TRBJ1-5

cdr3_aa: ASSKDTVSGNTIY
v_call: TRBV4-1
j_call: TRBJ1-3

cdr3_aa: ASSPLSRGRSNQPQH
v_call: TRBV19
j_call: TRBJ1-5

cdr3_aa: ASSDSTSGGPDTQY
v_call: TRBV6-4
j_call: TRBJ2-3

cdr3_aa: ASSQVGQHGYT
v_call: TRBV3-1
j_call: TRBJ1-2

cdr3_aa: ASSSQGPSTDTQY
v_call: TRBV5-1
j_call: TRBJ2-3

cdr3_aa: ASSPGTGRWETQY
v_call: TRBV5-1
j_call: TRBJ2-5

cdr3_aa: ASSLDPGELF
v_call: TRBV5-1
j_call: TRBJ2-2

cdr3_aa: ASSSRRTSGGAAYNEQF
v_call: TRBV6-5
j_call: TRBJ2-1

cdr3_aa: SARPKETQY
v_call: TRBV20-1
j_call: TRBJ2-5

cdr3_aa: ASSLAAGNRQGNTQY
v_call: TRBV7-2
j_call: TRBJ2-3

cdr3_aa: SAAPGGDTEAF
v_call: TRBV20-1
j_call: TRBJ1-1

cdr3_aa: SARDLTSGGDTQY
v_call: TRBV20-1
j_call: TRBJ2-3

cdr3_aa: ATSDLRTGGVQF
v_call: TRBV24-1
j_call: TRBJ2-1

cdr3_aa: ASSHIGGYSTDTQY
v_call: TRBV7-2
j_call: TRBJ2-3

cdr3_aa: ASSYWGRSSYEQY
v_call: TRBV6-5
j_call: TRBJ2-7

cdr3_aa: SVEDLRPRTDTQY
v_call: TRBV29-1
j_call: TRBJ2-3

cdr3_aa: ASSFSSATEAF
v_call: TRBV7-3
j_call: TRBJ1-1

cdr3_aa: AAVGTGPYSNQPQH
v_call: TRBV5-6
j_call: TRBJ1-5

cdr3_aa: ASSPRGAGSGANVLT
v_call: TRBV7-9
j_call: TRBJ2-6

cdr3_aa: ASSLGTGADTEAF
v_call: TRBV5-1
j_call: TRBJ1-1

cdr3_aa: ASSNDPANTGELF
v_call: TRBV5-5
j_call: TRBJ2-2

cdr3_aa: ATNPGHKGNTEAF
v_call: TRBV24-1
j_call: TRBJ1-1

cdr3_aa: ASRLARLVATSTDTQY
v_call: TRBV12-2
j_call: TRBJ2-3

cdr3_aa: ASSPDRVGNTIY
v_call: TRBV7-9
j_call: TRBJ1-3

cdr3_aa: ASSLQGEAPYGYT
v_call: TRBV12-3/TRBV12-4
j_call: TRBJ1-2

cdr3_aa: ASSLPGYQETQY
v_call: TRBV7-2
j_call: TRBJ2-5

cdr3_aa: ASSLAGNKETQY
v_call: TRBV5-6
j_call: TRBJ2-5

cdr3_aa: SARSHSRDTQY
v_call: TRBV20-1
j_call: TRBJ2-3

cdr3_aa: ASSRLVGIAGELF
v_call: TRBV19
j_call: TRBJ2-2

cdr3_aa: ASSQQYPGYSNQPQH
v_call: TRBV4-1
j_call: TRBJ1-5

cdr3_aa: ASSVRTGNLDQPQH
v_call: TRBV6-1
j_call: TRBJ1-5

cdr3_aa: SVERDASGNTIY
v_call: TRBV29-1
j_call: TRBJ1-3

cdr3_aa: ASSFQGSAGEQY
v_call: TRBV7-2
j_call: TRBJ2-7

cdr3_aa: SAKTNSYEQY
v_call: TRBV20-1
j_call: TRBJ2-7

cdr3_aa: ASSAARWTGELF
v_call: TRBV11-2
j_call: TRBJ2-2

cdr3_aa: SERGGSTDTQY
v_call: TRBV20-1
j_call: TRBJ2-3

cdr3_aa: ASSQVALAGYEQY
v_call: TRBV14
j_call: TRBJ2-7

cdr3_aa: ASSLWTGAEQY
v_call: TRBV5-4
j_call: TRBJ2-7

cdr3_aa: ASSQGANTEAF
v_call: TRBV18
j_call: TRBJ1-1

cdr3_aa: ASSLLQAQRQWDHYGYT
v_call: TRBV6-2/TRBV6-3
j_call: TRBJ1-2

cdr3_aa: SARGPGLHSTDTQY
v_call: TRBV20-1
j_call: TRBJ2-3